This T cell receptor beta chain originates from a study of low-dose radiotherapy and immunotherapy resistance in tumors. Study in general: A dose of 0.5 Gy per fraction was delivered to Cohort 1 every 2 weeks, for a total of 6.5 Gy. Every six weeks patients received intravenous ipilimumab 1 mg/kg, and every two weeks they received intravenous nivolumab 240 mg. Every two weeks, one day ahead of radiation and immunotherapy, cyclophosphamide 200 mg/m2 was given (intravenously).

This clonotype was picked up many times. Time point of the sample: before trial treatment. Primers targeting TRAV and TRBV primed first-strand cDNA, covering alpha and beta chains. The TCRs were subjected to amplification over about 20 PCR cycles employing a constant-region primer in conjunction with a V-primer adapter. TCRdb independently ran MiXCR on the reads; one entry per CDR3 protein. The data hold 65,000 to 95,000 distinct CDR3 sequences, with approximately 20% observed a single time. The source of this sequence is a male donor with prostate cancer. This material consisted of PBMCs, taken before treatment.

This CDR3 reads CASSPDRGMRETQYF. The CDR3 DNA is TGTGCCAGCTCACCGGACAGGGGTATGAGAGAGACCCAGTACTTC. The gene calls are TRBV18 and TRBJ2-5, with 9 bases aligning to TRBD1. This CDR3 is built from 15 residues. Germline lookup yields CDR1 KGHSH and CDR2 LQKENI. V shed 3 bases, J shed 4 bases, and the junction held 6 bases outside the gene matches.